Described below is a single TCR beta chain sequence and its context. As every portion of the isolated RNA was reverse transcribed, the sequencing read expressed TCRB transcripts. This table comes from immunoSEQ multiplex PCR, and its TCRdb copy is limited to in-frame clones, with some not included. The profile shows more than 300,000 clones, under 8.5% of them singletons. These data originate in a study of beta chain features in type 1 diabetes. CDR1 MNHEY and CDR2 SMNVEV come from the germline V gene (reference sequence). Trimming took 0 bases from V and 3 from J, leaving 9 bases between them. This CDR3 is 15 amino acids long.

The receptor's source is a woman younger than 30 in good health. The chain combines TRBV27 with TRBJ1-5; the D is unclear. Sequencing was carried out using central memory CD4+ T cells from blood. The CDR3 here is CASSLSPETNQPQHF. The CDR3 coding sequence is TGTGCCAGCAGTTTATCCCCAGAGACCAATCAGCCCCAGCATTTT.